The TCR beta chain described here comes from a study of blood T cells in healthy people across ages. Findings of the study overall: Roughly linear age-related decline in beta diversity appeared, significant by age around 38. Naive T cell percentage by flow cytometry tracked strongly with beta diversity.

The CDR3 spans 14 residues. Between the trimmed V and J ends, which lost 3 bases and 3 bases, there was a span of 12 bases. This clonotype was seen a handful of times. Its target is unknown. The use of a sample-barcoded 5' primer and a J-beta primer mix characterized a second PCR of roughly 6 to 12 cycles. TCRdb itself ran the 5' RACE reads through MiXCR, one entry per CDR3 protein. The table records about 970,000 distinct CDR3 sequences, just over 50% of them present only once. The chain carries TRBV12-3 or TRBV12-4 and TRBJ2-7, with D maybe TRBD2 (5 bases). The source is a woman aged 55-75 years in good health. Input material: blood. The CDR3 DNA is TGTGCCAGCAGTTTTGGGGAGCAGTTCTACGAGCAGTACTTC. Translation gives CASSFGEQFYEQYF.